This T cell receptor (beta chain) was identified during a study of cytomegalovirus exposure and HLA in healthy donors (dated by TCRdb to about 2017). With respect to the entire study: An earlier analysis of fewer than 750 of the donors reported about 280 Gb of sequence data and around 120 million unique TCR beta sequences obtained from some 170 million T cells. An early release that covered 500 to 800 HLA-typed donors contained around 330 gigabases of sequencing data and tens of millions of unique TCR sequences. Of the 300 to 450 genotyped donors, approximately 83% fell in the genetic ancestry cluster associated with self-reported Caucasian donors. The study was designed to test whether signatures of past pathogen exposure could be identified by cataloging public T cell receptors. The T cell repertoires of some 700 subjects were profiled by immunosequencing and related to cytomegalovirus serostatus. In addition to the first cohort of about 650 subjects, a separate validation cohort of 120 different subjects was used. The study combined high-throughput TCR immunosequencing, statistical association of individual TCRs with disease status, and machine learning to predict cytomegalovirus infection status. In a later analysis, previously published TCR beta repertoires from some 640 donors were re-analyzed and high-resolution HLA genotyping was added so that TCR occurrence patterns could be studied. Rather than using new phenotypic data, the later analysis identified candidate immune exposures from TCR beta sequences and from how often those sequences occurred across donors. An earlier analysis of several hundred of the donors applied high-throughput TCR beta sequencing to assess whether each TCR beta V gene segment acted as functional or pseudogenic. Alongside the repertoire data, information on donor age, sex, ethnicity and CMV serostatus was compiled. Genome-wide SNP genotypes for about 55% of the roughly 670 donors were used in a later genetic analysis, which treated that subset as a discovery cohort. All discovery cohort repertoires had been generated using a single sequencing platform. Class I and class II HLA loci were covered by the typing at four-digit resolution. The number of donors typed differed by locus, with about 629-630 for A, B, C, DRB1 and DQB1, around 500 for DQA1, 600 to 610 for DPA1, and about 450 for DPB1. A few DR-DQ haplotypes were handled as single units for association and clustering because linkage in the cohort was strong. Among roughly 400 genotyped donors of the cohort, an average of approximately 200,000 unique TCR beta nucleotide sequences was sequenced per donor, of which about 19% were non-productive.

About this clone itself: Its target antigen remains unknown. There are no base qualities to consult, and no much larger clone falls within one base.

The cohort was made up of 500 to 800 healthy bone marrow donors. All cohort members were sampled while nominally healthy, although unrecorded immune exposures were likely present. The donor was CMV seronegative and belonged to the group of 320 or so seronegative cohort members. A peripheral blood sample was provided by each donor, and peripheral blood mononuclear cells were used for TCR beta sequencing. Genomic DNA extraction from the blood cell samples was performed with the Qiagen DNeasy Blood Extraction Kit. Libraries were prepared through the immunoSEQ multiplex PCR assay. For the multiplex PCR, a mixture combining 60 forward primers for TCR Vbeta segments and 13 reverse primers for TCR Jbeta segments was used. The CDR3 region of rearranged TCR beta genes was amplified from genomic DNA by a multiplex PCR assay. Amplified TCR beta libraries were sequenced as 87-base-pair reads on the Illumina HiSeq System. As for the original processing: A later analysis counted approximately 84 million unique TCR beta chains across the 690 or so repertoires, and approximately 11 million of these chains were shared by at least two donors. Raw reads were error-corrected and collapsed into unique sequences with a nearest-neighbor algorithm that merged closely related sequences to remove PCR and sequencing errors. V, D and J gene segments were assigned by aligning CDR3 sequences to IMGT reference sequences. Each retained sequence needed at least a six-nucleotide match to both a V gene segment and a J gene segment. A rearrangement counted as productive if the CDR3 had no stop codons and remained in frame with V and J, and every other rearrangement counted as non-productive. Following IMGT convention, CDR3 was defined as the stretch from the second conserved V-encoded cysteine up to the conserved J-encoded phenylalanine. The earlier analysis of fewer than 750 of the donors excluded sequences that lacked an unambiguous match to a single V gene segment. In an earlier analysis of around 600 of the donors, V segments were called functional above 56.7% productive rearrangements and were called segregating when the between-donor standard deviation exceeded 5%. A statistical classification framework was built to diagnose cytomegalovirus status from the catalog of TCR beta chain sequences. In a later analysis, TCR nucleotide sequences were compared against IMGT/GENE-DB human TR gene sequences so that V and J genes could be assigned. A later analysis assigned CDR3 sequences and most-parsimonious VDJ recombination scenarios with the TCRdist pipeline. In a later analysis, every TCR beta chain was defined by the combination of its CDR3 amino acid sequence and its V-gene family, and reads without a unique V-gene family were dropped. To address suspected cross-contamination and a sequencing artifact, a later analysis removed approximately 600 highly shared, low-generation-probability nucleotide sequences. For each public chain, a later analysis derived a clonal expansion index from normalized ranks of inferred template counts within each repertoire. In a later analysis, generation probabilities were computed with a VDJ recombination model fitted to out-of-frame rearrangements, and the resulting probabilities were checked against IGoR. Hypergeometric tests were used in a later analysis to score TCR-TCR, TCR-HLA and TCR-CMV co-occurrence, with a repertoire-size bias correction applied to the TCR pairs. In a later analysis, false discovery rates were estimated by permuting HLA or CMV assignments 20 times. A later analysis grouped co-occurring TCRs with DBSCAN, adding TCRdist sequence similarity when clustering within HLA-allele-positive subsets. Co-occurrence clustering excluded repertoires with fewer than 30,000 or more than 120,000 public chains, plus five with anomalous nucleotide sharing. Not all clones reach the TCRdb copy of this immuneACCESS table, which keeps in-frame sequences only. Checked studies attribute under half of the gap to unresolved V genes and leave the rest unexplained. V, J and clone size derive from that table, while D and trimming were established from the DNA sequence. The sample includes about 63,000 clones, with approximately 73% observed a single time. 5.4% of the sample goes to the ten largest clones.

CDR1 SGHVS and CDR2 FQNEAQ were looked up in the germline V gene. Trimming removed 0 bases from V and 4 bases from J; the gene matches leave 1 base unexplained. There are 14 amino acids in the CDR3, from cysteine to phenylalanine inclusive. Only the CDR3 part of the read is kept: 42 bases, read in frame from the first base. General conclusions and limits of the study: Around 16 rarely observed V segments, including chromosome 9 orphons, were excluded from the earlier analysis of some 590 of the donors because counts were too low. Roughly uniform sequencing depth across donors was assumed in presence/absence analyses, although this assumption may not hold. V-gene and J-gene trimming of TCR beta chains was associated with a missense DCLRE1C variant in a later genetic analysis, and the association was replicated in an independent cohort. The 87-base-pair reads could not distinguish some IMGT-functional V segments, including TRBV6-2 and TRBV6-3, so those segments were excluded. Cytomegalovirus status was reported to be diagnosed by the classifier with high specificity and sensitivity in both the original and validation cohorts. The study gave a list of some 150 TCR beta chains associated with cytomegalovirus. Broadly in line with IMGT annotations, most TCR beta V segments showed up in productive rearrangements about 90% or about 30% of the time in an earlier analysis of approximately 640 of the donors. Compared with the approximately 670-donor mean, donors in an Asian-associated ancestry cluster had fewer N-insertions in productive TCRs, according to a later genetic analysis. Because HLA typing was unavailable for some donors at each locus, only the typed subset was used in association tests. A cluster of highly shared sequence variants was judged likely to represent a technical artifact of the sequencing pipeline. According to the authors, the approach could potentially be generalized to other disease states and immunological phenotypes. In a later analysis, several top co-occurrence clusters were reported to appear linked to parvovirus B19, influenza, CMV and Epstein-Barr virus. In a later analysis, TCR association rates were found to vary across HLA loci, with the most associated TCRs seen for DRB1 alleles and the fewest for HLA-C alleles. The only immune exposure information available for the cohort was CMV serostatus. In vitro tests confirmed that three of the cytomegalovirus-associated TCR beta chains recognize cytomegalovirus antigens. The cohort was sequenced for TCR beta chains only, and without alpha or paired-chain data the features that could be detected were limited. According to a later analysis, most CMV-associated TCR beta chains appeared to be HLA-restricted, and the HLA associations seemed to be driven largely by CMV exposure. At a false discovery rate of 0.05, a later analysis linked around 15,000 TCR beta sequences to specific HLA alleles. In a later analysis, HLA-associated TCR beta chains were found to be more clonally expanded and to have lower generation probabilities than equally common non-associated chains. While some public TCRs were present in many individuals, most TCR sequences turned up only very rarely across donors. Strong co-occurrence of HLA alleles, especially DR and DQ, made assigning TCR associations to individual alleles difficult. Correlated functional status among segregating V segments might reflect linkage disequilibrium, but an unknown experimental factor could not be ruled out. A further reported finding was that TCR beta sequences accurately predicted the HLA-A and HLA-B alleles for most subjects in the first cohort.

Here the chain combines TRBV7-8 and TRBJ1-2, with 8 bases aligning to TRBD1. Sample: PBMCs. The TCR sequence derives from a man in his fifties or sixties in good health and CMV-seronegative. In nucleotides, the sequence is TGTGCCAGCAGCTTAGCAACAGGGGGCTATGGCTACACCTTC. The resulting protein is CASSLATGGYGYTF. When the CDR3 is completed using the reference TRBV7-8 and TRBJ1-2 genes on either side, the full variable domain is GAGVSQSPRYKVAKRGQDVALRCDPISGHVSLFWYQQALGQGPEFLTYFQNEAQLDKSGLPSDRFFAERPEGSVSTLKIQRTQQEDSAVYLCASSLATGGYGYTFGSGTRLTVV.